This TCR beta chain was sequenced during a study of T cell changes during pregnancy in multiple sclerosis. Profiled with immunoSEQ multiplex PCR; TCRdb holds only in-frame clones, not every one. The profile shows 93,000 or so clones, 92% of them singletons. The CDR3 loop spans 12 amino acids. Trimming took off 5 bases at V and 4 bases at J, with 7 bases between the two ends. CDR1 is SEHNR and CDR2 is FQNEAQ in the germline V gene (reference sequence). The receptor's source is a female donor with multiple sclerosis, enrolled in a pregnancy study. Sequencing used peripheral blood, obtained after pregnancy. V gene TRBV7-9 combines with J gene TRBJ2-3; D remains unclear. CDR3 in DNA: TGTGCCAGCAGCGCCAGCGCAGATACGCAGTATTTT. Amino acids: CASSASADTQYF.